The rows below give T cell receptor beta chains drawn from one sample of a study of human T cells and chemical hapten exposure. Each CDR3 protein gets one entry after TCRdb re-called the RACE reads with MiXCR. The sample lists some 340,000 distinct CDR3 sequences; approximately 6.3% were seen once. The sample in question was whole blood, obtained in connection with sensitization to the hapten diphenylcyclopropenone (DPC). All receptors come from a young woman with alopecia areata. Some clones in this sample may be carry-over from other donors' samples. The CDR3 runs from the conserved cysteine through the conserved F or W. D genes are given only for firm matches. Some rows mark clone size as missing; the rest say once, few, many or name a class of expanded clone.

j_gene: TRBJ2-7; v_gene: TRBV25-1; d_gene: TRBD2; len: 15; abundance: few; CDR3nt: TGTGCCAGCAGTGAACTAGCGGGGCTCACCTACGAGCAGTACTTC; CDR3aa: CASSELAGLTYEQYF
j_gene: TRBJ2-1; v_gene: TRBV7-9; d_gene: TRBD2; len: 19; abundance: few; CDR3nt: TGTGCCAGCAGCTTAGGACGGGCTAGCGGGGGCTTTACCTACAATGAGCAGTTCTTC; CDR3aa: CASSLGRASGGFTYNEQFF
j_gene: TRBJ1-2; v_gene: TRBV29-1; d_gene: .; len: 13; abundance: many; CDR3nt: TGCAGCGCCGTCGACGGTAGTGACTATGGCTACACCTTC; CDR3aa: CSAVDGSDYGYTF
j_gene: TRBJ2-7; v_gene: TRBV5-8; d_gene: .; len: 16; abundance: .; CDR3nt: TGTGCCAGCACCTTCACACTTACAGGGCTGGTGAACGAGCAGTACTTC; CDR3aa: CASTFTLTGLVNEQYF
j_gene: TRBJ2-2; v_gene: TRBV28; d_gene: .; len: 14; abundance: many; CDR3nt: TGTGCCAGCAGTCAGTCAGGGGGGACCGGGGAGCTGTTTTTT; CDR3aa: CASSQSGGTGELFF
j_gene: TRBJ1-3; v_gene: TRBV7-2; d_gene: .; len: 15; abundance: .; CDR3nt: TGTGCCAGCAGCTTAGCTAGGACGGCCGGAAACACCATATATTTT; CDR3aa: CASSLARTAGNTIYF
j_gene: TRBJ1-2; v_gene: TRBV20-1; d_gene: TRBD1; len: 13; abundance: .; CDR3nt: TGCAGTGCTTCCGGGACAGGGGGCTATGGCTACACCTTC; CDR3aa: CSASGTGGYGYTF
j_gene: TRBJ2-1; v_gene: TRBV28; d_gene: .; len: 17; abundance: many; CDR3nt: TGTGCCAGCCCGCCAAGAGGGGGGGGTATCGGTTACAATGAGCAGTTCTTC; CDR3aa: CASPPRGGGIGYNEQFF
j_gene: TRBJ2-6; v_gene: TRBV11-1; d_gene: TRBD1; len: 18; abundance: few; CDR3nt: TGTGCCAGCAGCCCGGGACAGGGGATCCTAAGCGGGGCCAACGTCCTGACTTTC; CDR3aa: CASSPGQGILSGANVLTF
j_gene: TRBJ2-2; v_gene: TRBV2; d_gene: TRBD1; len: 17; abundance: .; CDR3nt: TGTGCCAGCAGTGATAACCTTTGGACAGGGAACACCGGGGAGCTGTTTTTT; CDR3aa: CASSDNLWTGNTGELFF